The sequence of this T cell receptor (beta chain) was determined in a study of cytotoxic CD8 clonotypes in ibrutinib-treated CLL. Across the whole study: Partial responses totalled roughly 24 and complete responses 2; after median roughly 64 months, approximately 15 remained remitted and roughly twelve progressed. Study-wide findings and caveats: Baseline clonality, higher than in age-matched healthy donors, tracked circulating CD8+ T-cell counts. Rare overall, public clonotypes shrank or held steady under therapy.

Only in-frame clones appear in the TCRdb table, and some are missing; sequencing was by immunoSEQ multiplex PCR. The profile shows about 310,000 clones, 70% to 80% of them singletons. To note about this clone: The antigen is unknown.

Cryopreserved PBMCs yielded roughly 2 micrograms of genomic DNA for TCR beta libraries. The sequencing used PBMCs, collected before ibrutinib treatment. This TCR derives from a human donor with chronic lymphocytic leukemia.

The CDR3, as DNA: TGTGCCAGCAGTGCTCCCGAGTCCGGGAGTACGTACGAGCAGTACTTC. As protein: CASSAPESGSTYEQYF. The genes are TRBV6-6 and TRBJ2-7, with TRBD2 as a possible D gene (6 bases). The germline V gene has CDR1 MNHNY and CDR2 SVGAGI (reference sequence). The CDR3 consists of 16 residues. V was pared by 5 bases and J by 4 bases, with 21 bases between.